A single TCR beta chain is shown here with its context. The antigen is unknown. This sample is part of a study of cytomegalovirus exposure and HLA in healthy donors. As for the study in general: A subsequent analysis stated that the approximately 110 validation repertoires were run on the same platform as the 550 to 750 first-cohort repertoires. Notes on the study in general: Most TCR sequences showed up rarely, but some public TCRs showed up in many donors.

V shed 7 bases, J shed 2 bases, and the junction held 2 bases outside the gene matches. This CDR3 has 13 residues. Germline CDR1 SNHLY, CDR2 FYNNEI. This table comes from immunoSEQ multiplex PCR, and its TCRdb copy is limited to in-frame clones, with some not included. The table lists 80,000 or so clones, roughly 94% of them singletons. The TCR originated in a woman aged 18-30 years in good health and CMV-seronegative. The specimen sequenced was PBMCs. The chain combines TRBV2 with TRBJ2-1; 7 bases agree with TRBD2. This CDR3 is CASTGTTYNEQFF. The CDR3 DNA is TGTGCCAGCACCGGGACTACCTACAATGAGCAGTTCTTC.